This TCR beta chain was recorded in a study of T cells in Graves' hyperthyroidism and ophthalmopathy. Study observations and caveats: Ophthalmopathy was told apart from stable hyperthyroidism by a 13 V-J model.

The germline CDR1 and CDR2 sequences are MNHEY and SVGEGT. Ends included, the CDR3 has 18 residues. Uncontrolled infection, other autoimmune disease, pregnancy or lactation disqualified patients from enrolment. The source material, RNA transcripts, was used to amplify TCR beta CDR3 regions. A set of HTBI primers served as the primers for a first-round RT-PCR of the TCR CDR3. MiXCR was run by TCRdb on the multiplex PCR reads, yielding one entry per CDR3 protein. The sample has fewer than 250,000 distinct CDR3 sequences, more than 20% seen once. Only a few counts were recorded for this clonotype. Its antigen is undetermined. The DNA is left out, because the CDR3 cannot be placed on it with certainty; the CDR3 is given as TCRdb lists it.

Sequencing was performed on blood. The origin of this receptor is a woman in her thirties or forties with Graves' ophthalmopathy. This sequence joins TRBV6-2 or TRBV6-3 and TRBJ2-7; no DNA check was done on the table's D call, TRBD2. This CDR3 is CASSSSSSSGRAEYEQYF.